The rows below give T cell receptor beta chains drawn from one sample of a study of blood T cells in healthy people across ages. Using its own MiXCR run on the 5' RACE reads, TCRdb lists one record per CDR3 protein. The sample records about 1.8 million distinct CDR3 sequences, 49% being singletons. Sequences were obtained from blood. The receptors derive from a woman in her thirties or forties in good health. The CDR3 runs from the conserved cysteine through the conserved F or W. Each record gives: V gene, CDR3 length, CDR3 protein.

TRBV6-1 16 CASSEFSGISYNEQFF
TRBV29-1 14 CSVRAGTRMDEQFF
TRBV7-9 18 CASSSTSQGALHSYEQYF
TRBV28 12 CASVRGTDTQYF
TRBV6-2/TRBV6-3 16 CASSPGTGSSTDTQYF
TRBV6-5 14 CASSYFGTQETQYF
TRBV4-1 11 CASWENTEAFF
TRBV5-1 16 CASSPTRIIPIDGYTF
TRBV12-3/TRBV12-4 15 CASSSPTDRASEQYF
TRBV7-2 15 CASSLTAGGLDTQYF
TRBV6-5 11 CASRSESEAFF
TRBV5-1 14 CASSLKWGVGRQFF
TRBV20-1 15 CSARGVGTGKNIQYF
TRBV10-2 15 CASGQTSGVSYEQYF
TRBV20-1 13 CSATQNVDYEQYF
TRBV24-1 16 CATSDPGQSSTDTQYF
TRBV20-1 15 CSARDLNRGNYGYTF
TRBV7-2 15 CASSSEEASAETQYF
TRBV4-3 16 CASSPRRQKVNSPLHF
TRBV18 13 CASKAGHTDEQYF
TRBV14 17 CASSHIYRDSGANVLTF
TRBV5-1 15 CASIQAGGPGETQYF
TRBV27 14 CASRDREFAGELFF
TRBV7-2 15 CASSRGTGITDTQYF
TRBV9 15 CASSVVRGRLYGYTF
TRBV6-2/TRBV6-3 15 CASRPAPTGYEKLFF
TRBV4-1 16 CASSQDFGRARETQYF